The next 29 T cell receptor beta chains were all read from a single sample in a study of blood T cell repertoires in COVID-19. The protocol was immunoSEQ multiplex PCR, while the TCRdb copy is restricted to in-frame clones and leaves out a portion. The sample holds fewer than 250,000 clones, 80% to 90% seen once. Sequences were obtained from PBMCs or T cells enriched from blood (not recorded which). The receptors shown here come from a woman in her thirties or forties who had been exposed to COVID-19.

J is TRBJ2-2 and V is TRBV28, with 8 positions matching TRBD2. V trimming: 4 bases; J trimming: 6 bases; junction bases outside the gene matches: 7. The germline CDR1 and CDR2 sequences are MDHEN and SYDVKM. The CDR3 runs 15 residues. DNA for the CDR3: TGTGCCAGCAGTTCCGGACTAGCACCTTCCGGGGAGCTGTTTTTT. Its protein product is CASSSGLAPSGELFF. The variable domain in full, completed from reference TRBV28 and TRBJ2-2, reads DVKVTQSSRYLVKRTGEKVFLECVQDMDHENMFWYRQDPGLGLRLIYFSYDVKMKEKGDIPEGYSVSREKKERFSLILESASTNQTSMYLCASSSGLAPSGELFFGEGSRLTVL.

This clone has more than one count but fewer than ten. The V call is TRBV7-8, the J call TRBJ1-5, with 9 bases lining up with TRBD1. The CDR3 consists of 16 residues. V lost 5 bases, J lost 6 bases, and 11 bases stayed unmatched. Germline V gene data show CDR1 as SGHVS and CDR2 as FQNEAQ. DNA of the CDR3: TGTGCCAGCAGCCCCCAGGGGGGGACAGGGAGTCAGCCCCAGCATTTT. As protein: CASSPQGGTGSQPQHF.

The chain recombines TRBV5-1 with TRBJ2-5; tentatively, D is TRBD2 (6 bases). Germline V lookup: CDR1 SGHRS, CDR2 YFSETQ. V was pared by 0 bases and J by 5 bases, with 11 bases between. CDR3 size: 14 residues. The CDR3 nucleotides are TGCGCCAGCAGCTTGGTCGGGGGAGTGGAGACCCAGTACTTC. Encoded protein: CASSLVGGVETQYF.

This chain's CDR3 is CASSSGQPNYGYTF. As DNA, the CDR3 is TGTGCCAGCAGTTCGGGACAGCCAAACTATGGCTACACCTTC. The V gene is TRBV11-2, the J gene TRBJ1-2, with 7 bases that match TRBD1. The CDR3 is 14 residues long. Losses at the gene ends were 6 bases for V and 2 bases for J; bases not matched to a gene: 6. Germline V gene data show CDR1 as SGHAT and CDR2 as FQNNGV.

This clone has just a few counts. The chain couples TRBV28 to TRBJ1-4, with D possibly TRBD1 on 6 matching bases. Germline V lookup: CDR1 MDHEN, CDR2 SYDVKM. The CDR3 consists of 16 residues. V was trimmed by 5 bases and J by 7 bases, leaving 20 bases between them. The CDR3 loop reads CASSKDAGASSEKLFF. Written as DNA, the CDR3 is TGTGCCAGCAGTAAGGACGCAGGGGCAAGTAGTGAAAAACTGTTTTTT.

This chain links TRBV30 with TRBJ1-4, with D possibly matching TRBD1 (6 bases). Germline V CDR1 and CDR2: GTSNPN, SVGIG (reference sequence). Trimming removed 2 bases at V and 5 bases at J, with 18 bases between. This CDR3 spans 16 amino acids. CDR3 DNA sequence: TGTGCCTGGAGTTCCCCGTTCCAGGGGTTGAATGAAAAACTGTTTTTT. This codes for CAWSSPFQGLNEKLFF.

The V and J genes are TRBV9 and TRBJ1-1; D remains unclear. Germline V CDR1 and CDR2: SGDLS, YYNGEE. Trimming removed 4 bases at V and 0 bases at J, with 4 bases between. The CDR3 extends over 12 amino acids. DNA for the CDR3: TGTGCCAGCAGCCCCATGAACACTGAAGCTTTCTTT. Translation gives CASSPMNTEAFF.

In this sample, this clone turned up a few times. The chain couples TRBV4-3 to TRBJ2-1; D uncertain. Trimming left V 2 bases short and J 3 bases short, with 5 bases between. The CDR3 is 13 amino acids. Germline V gene lookup returns CDR1 LGHNA and CDR2 YSLEER. The CDR3: CASSQPIYNEQFF. CDR3 nucleotides: TGCGCCAGCAGCCAACCAATCTACAATGAGCAGTTCTTC.

The chain joins TRBV24-1 to TRBJ1-2; TRBD1 agrees at 10 bases. The trim removed 5 bases at V and 1 base at J, leaving 9 bases unmatched. The CDR3 is 17 amino acids. The germline gives CDR1 KGHDR, CDR2 SFDVKD. The CDR3: CATSGGAGTGDNYGYTF. CDR3 nucleotide sequence: TGTGCCACCAGTGGAGGTGCCGGGACAGGGGATAACTATGGCTACACCTTC.

This clone was counted between two and nine times. J is TRBJ1-5 and V is TRBV10-3; 9 nucleotides align to TRBD1. This CDR3 has 17 residues. Germline loops: CDR1 ENHRY, CDR2 SYGVKD. V was pared by 2 bases and J by 7 bases, with 12 bases of the junction left unmatched. CDR3 bases: TGTGCCATCAGTGAGGCGGGTCCGGGACAGGGCGGACAGCCCCAGCATTTT. It translates to CAISEAGPGQGGQPQHF.

The chain is built from TRBV28 and TRBJ1-1; D remains ambiguous. V was clipped by 7 bases and J by 3 bases, with 6 bases between them. CDR1 is MDHEN, CDR2 SYDVKM, per germline. The CDR3 spans 11 residues. The CDR3 region has the DNA TGTGCCAGCACAGCGTACACTGAAGCTTTCTTT. This encodes CASTAYTEAFF.

The CDR3 DNA follows: TGTGCCAGCAGTTGGGAAGGAGGGGCGGGTGAAGCTTTCTTT. Its translation: CASSWEGGAGEAFF. V and J are TRBV28 and TRBJ1-1, with a tentative D call TRBD1 (5 bases). Deletions cut 4 bases from V and 7 bases from J, with 16 bases between. The length of the CDR3 is 14 residues. Germline V gene lookup returns CDR1 MDHEN and CDR2 SYDVKM.

The chain couples TRBV6-4 to TRBJ2-2; D ambiguous. Looked up from germline, CDR1 is MRHNA and CDR2 is SNTAGT. CDR3 size: 14 residues. Deletions cut 0 bases from V and 3 bases from J, with 5 bases between. The CDR3 protein is CASSDSWHTGELFF. The CDR3 region has the DNA TGTGCCAGCAGTGACTCATGGCACACCGGGGAGCTGTTTTTT.

Only a few counts were recorded for this clone. This chain connects TRBV7-7 to TRBJ1-3, with 8 bases identical to TRBD1. Germline-derived CDR1 and CDR2 are SSHAT and FNYEAQ (reference sequence). V dropped 3 bases and J dropped 6; count of bases not matched to a gene: 7. There are 15 residues in the CDR3. The CDR3 reads CASSFGQGNENTIYF. CDR3 DNA: TGTGCCAGCAGCTTTGGACAGGGCAACGAAAACACCATATATTTT. Full variable domain (remainder filled in from reference TRBV7-7 and TRBJ1-3): GAGVSQSPRYKVTKRGQDVTLRCDPISSHATLYWYQQALGQGPEFLTYFNYEAQPDKSGLPSDRFSAERPEGSISTLTIQRTEQRDSAMYRCASSFGQGNENTIYFGEGSWLTVV.

Notes on this clone: The junction differs from germline at one of its ends, possibly a read error. The V call is TRBV7-7, the J call TRBJ2-3; 10 nucleotides align to TRBD2. CDR1 SSHAT and CDR2 FNYEAQ come from the germline V gene (reference sequence). The length of the CDR3 is 16 residues. The CDR3 loop is CASSPSSGRRTDTQYF. The CDR3 DNA sequence: TGTGCTAGCAGCCCTTCTAGCGGGAGACGCACAGATACGCAGTATTTT.

The chain carries TRBV6-5 and TRBJ1-5, with no clear D. Germline CDR1 reads MNHEY; CDR2 reads SVGAGI. With 8 bases removed from V and 7 bases from J, the gap between germline ends came to 12 bases. The CDR3 totals 12 residues. DNA for the CDR3: TGTGCCAGCTGCCGACCCGGGCAGCCCCAGCATTTT. As protein: CASCRPGQPQHF.

This chain connects TRBV7-2 to TRBJ2-7; D unclear. The V gene lost 1 base and the J gene lost 1 base, with 11 bases spanning the gap. CDR1 is SGHTA, CDR2 FQGNSA, per germline. The CDR3 loop spans 15 amino acids. The CDR3 bases are TGTGCCAGCAGCTTAGATAGATCCTTGTCCTACGAGCAGTACTTC. Translated: CASSLDRSLSYEQYF. The full variable domain, its missing parts supplied by reference TRBV7-2 and TRBJ2-7, is GAGVSQSPSNKVTEKGKDVELRCDPISGHTALYWYRQSLGQGLEFLIYFQGNSAPDKSGLPSDRFSAERTGGSVSTLTIQRTQQEDSAVYLCASSLDRSLSYEQYFGPGTRLTVT.

This clone was counted between two and nine times. This sequence joins TRBV5-1 and TRBJ1-4, with D possibly matching TRBD1 (5 bases). The CDR3 runs to 15 residues. CDR1 and CDR2 (germline): SGHRS, YFSETQ. Trimming took off 4 bases at V and 5 bases at J, with 15 bases between the two ends. CDR3 amino acids: CASSRGAGGNEKLFF. CDR3 DNA sequence: TGCGCCAGCAGCCGGGGTGCGGGGGGAAATGAAAAACTGTTTTTT.

The chain combines TRBV19 with TRBJ1-1; 11 bases fit TRBD1. The V gene's germline CDR1 is LNHDA and CDR2 SQIVND (reference sequence). CDR3 length equals 14 residues. Unmatched junction bases numbered 2, after V lost 2 bases and J lost 6 bases. The CDR3 DNA reads TGTGCCAGTAGTATAAGGGACAGGGGGGCTGAAGCTTTCTTT. Encoded protein: CASSIRDRGAEAFF.

The DNA for the CDR3 is TGCACCAGCAGCCCACAGGGGAAAGGTCATCAGCCCCAGCATTTT. Translation: CTSSPQGKGHQPQHF. The J gene is TRBJ1-5, the V gene TRBV1; the table assigns TRBD1, which was not confirmed against the DNA. TRBV1 represents a pseudogene. The CDR3 length is 15 residues.

The J gene is TRBJ2-1, the V gene TRBV19, with D possibly TRBD1 on 6 matching bases. Germline CDR1 and CDR2: LNHDA and SQIVND (reference sequence). The germline V and J ends were trimmed by 2 bases and 0 bases, with 11 bases remaining between them. The CDR3 extends over 16 amino acids. This CDR3 is CASSIPTGSSYNEQFF. CDR3 DNA: TGTGCCAGTAGTATACCAACAGGGAGCTCCTACAATGAGCAGTTCTTC. Looking up the rest from reference TRBV19 and TRBJ2-1 gives the full variable domain: DGGITQSPKYLFRKEGQNVTLSCEQNLNHDAMYWYRQDPGQGLRLIYYSQIVNDFQKGDIAEGYSVSREKKESFPLTVTSAQKNPTAFYLCASSIPTGSSYNEQFFGPGTRLTVL.

This clone was found many times. The chain joins TRBV6-6 to TRBJ2-1; 14 bases map to TRBD2. The CDR3 length is 16 residues. V shed 6 bases, J shed 8 bases, and the junction held 9 bases outside the gene matches. Germline V gene sequence: CDR1 MNHNY, CDR2 SVGAGI (reference sequence). The CDR3 DNA sequence: TGTGCCAGCAGCCCTACGACTAGCGGGGGGGCGGATGAGCAGTTCTTC. This codes for CASSPTTSGGADEQFF.

V and J are TRBV7-2 and TRBJ1-5, with a weak D call TRBD1 (6 bases). Germline V lookup: CDR1 SGHTA, CDR2 FQGNSA. The V end was cut by 1 base, the J end by 6 bases, with 13 bases between. The CDR3 spans 15 residues. The DNA of the CDR3 is TGTGCCAGCAGCTTAGTGGCACAGGGAAGTCAGCCCCAGCATTTT. Amino acids: CASSLVAQGSQPQHF.

V is TRBV3-1 (or the pseudogene TRBV3-2) and J is TRBJ2-7; D gene unclear. The germline V gene encodes CDR1 LGHDT and CDR2 YNNKEL (reference sequence). This CDR3 is 14 amino acids long. Deletions cut 1 base from V and 3 bases from J, with 10 bases between. The CDR3 sequence is CASSQGLHYYEQYF. In DNA, the CDR3 is TGTGCCAGCAGCCAAGGACTCCACTACTACGAGCAGTACTTC.

The V call is TRBV3-1 (or the pseudogene TRBV3-2), the J call TRBJ2-7; D is perhaps TRBD2 (6 bases). V lost 4 bases to trimming and J lost 7 bases, with 17 bases between them. CDR3 length: 14 amino acids. Per the germline V gene, CDR1 is LGHDT and CDR2 is YNNKEL (reference sequence). CDR3 coding DNA: TGTGCCAGCAGCCGCGGGATCCAACGTACGGAGCAGTACTTC. This translates into CASSRGIQRTEQYF.

J is TRBJ1-6 and V is TRBV30; D is possibly TRBD1 (6 bases). This CDR3 region has 17 residues. The ends were cut back, 5 bases at V and 8 bases at J, with 25 bases in the middle. Germline-derived CDR1 and CDR2 are GTSNPN and SVGIG (reference sequence). The CDR3 sequence: CAWRGGTGQSLDSPLHF. Written as DNA, the CDR3 is TGTGCCTGGCGCGGGGGAACAGGGCAGAGTTTGGATTCACCCCTCCACTTT.

The rearrangement links TRBV27 to TRBJ1-5; 10 nucleotides agree with TRBD1. The CDR3 extends over 17 amino acids. V lost 3 bases, J lost 3 bases, and 8 bases stayed unmatched. Per the germline V gene, CDR1 is MNHEY and CDR2 is SMNVEV (reference sequence). This chain's CDR3 is CASSFVDGTGDNQPQHF. CDR3 nucleotides: TGTGCCAGCAGTTTCGTAGACGGGACAGGGGACAATCAGCCCCAGCATTTT.

The chain recombines TRBV12-3 or TRBV12-4 with TRBJ2-3, with no clear D. CDR3 size: 13 residues. With 5 bases removed from V and 2 bases from J, the gap between germline ends came to 8 bases. CDR3 nucleotides: TGTGCCAGCAGTCCCGGTGACACAGATACGCAGTATTTT. This codes for CASSPGDTDTQYF.

This clone appeared a single time. J is TRBJ1-4 and V is TRBV28, with 8 bases that match TRBD1. The ends lost 3 bases at V and 5 bases at J; junction bases unmatched: 5. CDR1 MDHEN and CDR2 SYDVKM come from the germline V gene. This CDR3 comprises 15 residues. Written as DNA, the CDR3 is TGTGCCAGCAGTTTCTGGACAGGGTCAAATGAAAAACTGTTTTTT. This codes for CASSFWTGSNEKLFF.